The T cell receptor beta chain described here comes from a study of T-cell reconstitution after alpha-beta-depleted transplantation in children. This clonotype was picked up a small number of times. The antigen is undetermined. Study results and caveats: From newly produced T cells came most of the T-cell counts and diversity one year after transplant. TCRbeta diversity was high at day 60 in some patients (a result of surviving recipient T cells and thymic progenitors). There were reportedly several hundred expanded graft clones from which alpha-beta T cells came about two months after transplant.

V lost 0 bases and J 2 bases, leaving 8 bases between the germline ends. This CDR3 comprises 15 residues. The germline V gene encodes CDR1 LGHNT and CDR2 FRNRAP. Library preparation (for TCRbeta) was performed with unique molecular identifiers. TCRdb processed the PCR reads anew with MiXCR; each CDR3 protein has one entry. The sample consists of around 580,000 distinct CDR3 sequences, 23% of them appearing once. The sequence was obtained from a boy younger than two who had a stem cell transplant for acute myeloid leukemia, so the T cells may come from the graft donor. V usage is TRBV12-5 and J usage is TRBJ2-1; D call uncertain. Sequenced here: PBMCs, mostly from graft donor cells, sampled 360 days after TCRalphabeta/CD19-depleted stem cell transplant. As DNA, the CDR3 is TGTGCTAGTGGTTTGGTACCCATGGCCTACAATGAGCAGTTCTTC. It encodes CASGLVPMAYNEQFF.